This T cell receptor beta chain was obtained from a study of Graves' ophthalmopathy and Graves' hyperthyroidism. Overall study context: Peripheral blood sampling preceded any treatment and occurred at initial diagnosis.

TCR beta CDR3 amplification used RNA transcripts. Second-round multiplex PCR came after first-round RT-PCR with HTBI primers. TCRdb fed the multiplex PCR reads into MiXCR, producing one record per CDR3 protein. The repertoire consists of 650,000 to 900,000 distinct CDR3 sequences, with around 40% occurring once and the leading ten covering approximately 43%. Germline V gives CDR1 SQVTM, CDR2 ANQGSEA. The V end was cut by 5 bases, the J end by 0 bases, with 11 bases between. The CDR3 runs 14 residues. This clonotype was detected ten times or more. The chain couples TRBV29-1 to TRBJ1-5; D call uncertain. Input material: peripheral blood. The sequence was collected from an adult man with Graves' ophthalmopathy. CDR3 sequence: CSVTLTSSNQPQHF. DNA for the CDR3: TGCAGCGTTACTTTAACATCTAGCAATCAGCCCCAGCATTTT.